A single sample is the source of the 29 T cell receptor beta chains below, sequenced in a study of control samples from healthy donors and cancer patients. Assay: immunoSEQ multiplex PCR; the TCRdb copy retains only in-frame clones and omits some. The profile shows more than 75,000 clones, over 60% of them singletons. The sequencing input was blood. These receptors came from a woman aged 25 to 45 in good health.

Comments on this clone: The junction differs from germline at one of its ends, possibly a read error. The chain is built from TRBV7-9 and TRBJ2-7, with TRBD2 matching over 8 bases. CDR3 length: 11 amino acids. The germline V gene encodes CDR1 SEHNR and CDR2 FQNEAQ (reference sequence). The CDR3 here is CATHPSGGANF. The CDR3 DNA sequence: TGTGCCACCCACCCGTCGGGGGGGGCGAACTTC.

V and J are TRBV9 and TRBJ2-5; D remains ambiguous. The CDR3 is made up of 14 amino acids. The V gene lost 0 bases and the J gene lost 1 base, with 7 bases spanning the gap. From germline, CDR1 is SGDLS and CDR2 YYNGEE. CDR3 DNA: TGTGCCAGCAGCGTAGGTGGCCTCCAAGAGACCCAGTACTTC. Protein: CASSVGGLQETQYF.

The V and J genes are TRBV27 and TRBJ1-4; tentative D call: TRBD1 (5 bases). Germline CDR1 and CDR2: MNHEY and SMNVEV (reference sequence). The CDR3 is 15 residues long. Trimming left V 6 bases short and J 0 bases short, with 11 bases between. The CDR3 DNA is TGTGCCAGCAGACGGGACCGGGCAACTAATGAAAAACTGTTTTTT. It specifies CASRRDRATNEKLFF. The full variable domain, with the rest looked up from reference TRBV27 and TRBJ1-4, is EAQVTQNPRYLITVTGKKLTVTCSQNMNHEYMSWYRQDPGLGLRQIYYSMNVEVTDKGDVPEGYKVSRKEKRNFPLILESPSPNQTSLYFCASRRDRATNEKLFFGSGTQLSVL.

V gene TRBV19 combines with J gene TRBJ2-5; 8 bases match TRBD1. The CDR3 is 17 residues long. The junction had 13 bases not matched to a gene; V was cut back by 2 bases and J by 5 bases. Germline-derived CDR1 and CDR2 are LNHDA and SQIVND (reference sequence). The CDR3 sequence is CASSIKSARQGRETQYF. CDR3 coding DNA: TGTGCCAGTAGTATAAAATCAGCGCGACAGGGGCGGGAGACCCAGTACTTC.

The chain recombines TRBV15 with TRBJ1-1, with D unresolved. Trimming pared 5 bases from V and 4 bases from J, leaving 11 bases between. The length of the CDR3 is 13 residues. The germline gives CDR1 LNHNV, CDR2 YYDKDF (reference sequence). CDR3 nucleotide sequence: TGTGCCACCAGCGTGGGAGTGAGCACTGAAGCTTTCTTT. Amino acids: CATSVGVSTEAFF.

DNA for the CDR3: TGTGCCAGCAGTTACGTATCCACTGAAGCTTTCTTT. This gives the protein CASSYVSTEAFF. This sequence joins TRBV6-2 or TRBV6-3 and TRBJ1-1; D uncertain. Trimming left V 2 bases short and J 4 bases short, with 5 bases between. Germline-derived CDR1 and CDR2 are MNHEY and SVGEGT. CDR3 size: 12 residues.

CDR3 in DNA: TGTGCCAGCAGTGACCCCAGTCGGAGTTTGACTGAAGCTTTCTTT. Translated: CASSDPSRSLTEAFF. J is TRBJ1-1 and V is TRBV6-1; D is ambiguous. The CDR3 consists of 15 residues. The ends were cut back, 3 bases at V and 5 bases at J, with 16 bases in the middle. The germline CDR1 and CDR2 sequences are MNHNS and SASEGT.

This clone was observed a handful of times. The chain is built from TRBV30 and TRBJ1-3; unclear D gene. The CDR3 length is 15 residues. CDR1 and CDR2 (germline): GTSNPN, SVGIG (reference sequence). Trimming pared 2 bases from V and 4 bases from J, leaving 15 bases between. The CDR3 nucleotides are TGTGCCTGGAGTTTCAACCTCGGGGTCGGAAACACCATATATTTT. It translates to CAWSFNLGVGNTIYF.

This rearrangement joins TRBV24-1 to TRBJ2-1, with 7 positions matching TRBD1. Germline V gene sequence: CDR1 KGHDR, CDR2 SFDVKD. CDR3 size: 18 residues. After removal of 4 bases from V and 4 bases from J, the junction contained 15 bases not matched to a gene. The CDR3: CATSEGTGVLFLYNEQFF. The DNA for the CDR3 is TGTGCCACCAGTGAAGGTACAGGGGTCCTATTTCTATACAATGAGCAGTTCTTC.

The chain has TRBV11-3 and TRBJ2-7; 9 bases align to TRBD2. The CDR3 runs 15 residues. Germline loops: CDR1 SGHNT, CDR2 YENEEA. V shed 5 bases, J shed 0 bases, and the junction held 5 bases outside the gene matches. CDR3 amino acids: CASSLSGGPSYEQYF. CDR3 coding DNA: TGTGCCAGCAGCCTTAGCGGGGGCCCCTCCTACGAGCAGTACTTC.

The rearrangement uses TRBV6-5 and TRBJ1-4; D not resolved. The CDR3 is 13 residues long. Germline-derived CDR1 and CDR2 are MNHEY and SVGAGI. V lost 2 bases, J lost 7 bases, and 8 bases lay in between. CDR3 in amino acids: CASSYRLGEKLFF. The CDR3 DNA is TGTGCCAGCAGTTACCGACTTGGTGAAAAACTGTTTTTT.

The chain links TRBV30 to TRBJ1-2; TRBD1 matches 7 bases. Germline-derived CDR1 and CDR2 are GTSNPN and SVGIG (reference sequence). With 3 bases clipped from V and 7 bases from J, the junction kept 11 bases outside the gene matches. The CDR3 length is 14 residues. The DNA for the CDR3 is TGTGCCTGGAGAAAACAGGGGAACATCGGTGGCTACACCTTC. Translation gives CAWRKQGNIGGYTF.

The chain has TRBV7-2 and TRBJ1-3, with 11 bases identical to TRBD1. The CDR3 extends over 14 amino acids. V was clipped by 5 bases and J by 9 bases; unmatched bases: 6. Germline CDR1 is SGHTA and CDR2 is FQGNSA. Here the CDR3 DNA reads TGTGCCAGCAGCCGCTACGGGACAGGGGGCACCATATATTTT. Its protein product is CASSRYGTGGTIYF.

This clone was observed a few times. CDR3 residues: CASSPLTTEPGANVLTF. The CDR3 region has the DNA TGTGCCAGCAGTCCTTTAACGACAGAACCTGGGGCCAACGTCCTGACTTTC. The V call is TRBV2, the J call TRBJ2-6, with D maybe TRBD1 (5 bases). The CDR3 is 17 amino acids. Germline lookup yields CDR1 SNHLY and CDR2 FYNNEI. V shed 5 bases and J shed 2 bases, with 16 bases lying between them.

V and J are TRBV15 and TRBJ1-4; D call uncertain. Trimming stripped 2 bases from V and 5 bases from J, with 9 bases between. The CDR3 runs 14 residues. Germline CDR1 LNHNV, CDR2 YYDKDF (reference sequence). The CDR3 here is CATSRRTVNEKLFF. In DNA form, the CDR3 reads TGTGCCACCAGCAGAAGGACGGTCAATGAAAAACTGTTTTTT.

In DNA form, the CDR3 reads TGTGCCAGTTACAACGAAAGGGTATATGGCTACACCTTC. This sequence encodes CASYNERVYGYTF. The V call is TRBV19, the J call TRBJ1-2, with D unclear. V was pared by 8 bases and J by 5 bases, with 15 bases between. This CDR3 contains 13 residues. Germline V CDR1 and CDR2: LNHDA, SQIVND (reference sequence).

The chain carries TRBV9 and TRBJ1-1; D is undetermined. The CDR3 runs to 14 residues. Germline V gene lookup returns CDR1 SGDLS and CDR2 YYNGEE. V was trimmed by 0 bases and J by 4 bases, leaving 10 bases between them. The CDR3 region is CASSVGSGFTEAFF. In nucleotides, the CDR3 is TGTGCCAGCAGCGTAGGCAGCGGGTTCACTGAAGCTTTCTTT.

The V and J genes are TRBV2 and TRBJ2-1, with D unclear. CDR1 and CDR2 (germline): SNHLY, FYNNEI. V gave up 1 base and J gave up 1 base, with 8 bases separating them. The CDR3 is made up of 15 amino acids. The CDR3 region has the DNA TGTGCCAGCAGTGAAGACCGCTATTCCTACAATGAGCAGTTCTTC. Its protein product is CASSEDRYSYNEQFF.

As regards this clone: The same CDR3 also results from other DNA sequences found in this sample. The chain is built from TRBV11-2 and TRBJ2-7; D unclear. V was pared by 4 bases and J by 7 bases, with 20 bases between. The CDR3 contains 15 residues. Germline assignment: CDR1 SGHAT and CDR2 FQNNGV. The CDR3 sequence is CASSWDSGKNYEQYF. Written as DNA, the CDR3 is TGTGCCAGCAGCTGGGATTCCGGAAAGAACTATGAGCAGTACTTC.

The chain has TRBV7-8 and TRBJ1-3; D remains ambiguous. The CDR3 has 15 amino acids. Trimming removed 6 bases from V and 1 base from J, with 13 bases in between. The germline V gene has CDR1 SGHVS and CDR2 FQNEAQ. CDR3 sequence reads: CASSPWALSGNTIYF. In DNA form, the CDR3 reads TGTGCCAGCAGTCCGTGGGCGCTATCTGGAAACACCATATATTTT. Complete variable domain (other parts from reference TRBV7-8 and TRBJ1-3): GAGVSQSPRYKVAKRGQDVALRCDPISGHVSLFWYQQALGQGPEFLTYFQNEAQLDKSGLPSDRFFAERPEGSVSTLKIQRTQQEDSAVYLCASSPWALSGNTIYFGEGSWLTVV.

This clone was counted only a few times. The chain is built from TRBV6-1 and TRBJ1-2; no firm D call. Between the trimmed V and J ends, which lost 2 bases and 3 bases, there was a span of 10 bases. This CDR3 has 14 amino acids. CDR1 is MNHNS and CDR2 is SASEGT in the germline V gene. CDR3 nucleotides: TGTGCCAGCAGTGAAACGGCAGGAGACTATGGCTACACCTTC. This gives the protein CASSETAGDYGYTF.

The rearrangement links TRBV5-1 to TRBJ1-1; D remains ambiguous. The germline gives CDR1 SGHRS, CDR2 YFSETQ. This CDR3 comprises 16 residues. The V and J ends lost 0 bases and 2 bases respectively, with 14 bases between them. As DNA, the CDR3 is TGCGCCAGCAGCTTGGCCGAGGGTCTGGCAAACACTGAAGCTTTCTTT. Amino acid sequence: CASSLAEGLANTEAFF.

The CDR3 spells CAVKGTGGDETQYF. The CDR3 nucleotides read TGTGCCGTCAAAGGGACAGGGGGCGATGAGACCCAGTACTTC. This rearrangement joins TRBV10-3 to TRBJ2-5; 12 bases are a match to TRBD1. After removal of 11 bases from V and 5 bases from J, the junction contained 9 bases not matched to a gene. The CDR3 has 14 amino acids. Germline V CDR1 and CDR2: ENHRY, SYGVKD.

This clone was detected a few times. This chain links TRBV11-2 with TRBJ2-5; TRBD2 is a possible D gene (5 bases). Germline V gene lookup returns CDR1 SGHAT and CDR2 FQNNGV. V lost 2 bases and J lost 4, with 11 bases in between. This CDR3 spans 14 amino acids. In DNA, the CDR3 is TGTGCCAGCAGCTTAATCGGGGTAATAGAGACCCAGTACTTC. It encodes CASSLIGVIETQYF.

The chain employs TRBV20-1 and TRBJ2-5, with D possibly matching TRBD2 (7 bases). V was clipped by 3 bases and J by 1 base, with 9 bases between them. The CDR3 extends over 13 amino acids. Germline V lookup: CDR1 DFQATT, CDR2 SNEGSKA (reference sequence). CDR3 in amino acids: CSASAGAQETQYF. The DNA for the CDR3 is TGCAGTGCTAGTGCGGGGGCCCAAGAGACCCAGTACTTC.

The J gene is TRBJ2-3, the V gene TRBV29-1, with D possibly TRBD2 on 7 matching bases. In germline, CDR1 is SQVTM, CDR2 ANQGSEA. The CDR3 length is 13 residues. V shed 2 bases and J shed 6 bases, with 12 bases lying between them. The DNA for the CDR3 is TGCAGCGTTGAACCGGGGGGCCGGGATACGCAGTATTTT. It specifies CSVEPGGRDTQYF.

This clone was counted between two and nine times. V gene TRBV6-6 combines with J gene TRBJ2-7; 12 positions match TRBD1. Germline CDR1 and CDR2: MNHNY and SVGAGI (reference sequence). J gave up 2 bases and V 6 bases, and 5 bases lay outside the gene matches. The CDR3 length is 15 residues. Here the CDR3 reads CASRSGQGATYEQYF. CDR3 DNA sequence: TGTGCCAGCAGGTCGGGACAGGGGGCCACCTACGAGCAGTACTTC.

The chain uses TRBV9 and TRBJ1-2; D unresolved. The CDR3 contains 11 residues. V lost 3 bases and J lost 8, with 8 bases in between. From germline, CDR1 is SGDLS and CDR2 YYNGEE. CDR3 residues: CASSGGLGYTF. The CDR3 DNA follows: TGTGCCAGCAGCGGTGGGTTAGGCTACACCTTC.

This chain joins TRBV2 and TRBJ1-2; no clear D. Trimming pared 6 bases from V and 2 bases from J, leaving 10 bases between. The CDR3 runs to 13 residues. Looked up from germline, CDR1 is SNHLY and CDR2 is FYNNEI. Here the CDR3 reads CASSPSGNYGYTF. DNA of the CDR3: TGTGCCAGCAGCCCTTCGGGGAACTATGGCTACACCTTC.